The rows below give T cell receptor beta chains drawn from one sample of a study of blood T cell repertoires in COVID-19. Sequenced by immunoSEQ multiplex PCR; TCRdb stores in-frame clones only, minus some. The sample lists about 400,000 clones, roughly 87% occurring once. Material for sequencing was PBMCs or T cells enriched from blood (not recorded which). Receptors were obtained from a woman in her thirties who had recovered from COVID-19. Each CDR3 is given with its conserved first and last residue. Each record gives: D gene, V gene, J gene, clone size, CDR3 DNA, CDR3 protein. A D gene is named only where the DNA matches it firmly. Rows give clone size only sometimes, using once, few, many, or a class for an expanded clone.

D: NA; V: TRBV18; J: TRBJ2-7; size: NA; DNA: TGTGCCAGCTCATCCGACACCTCCTCCTACGAGCAGTACTTC; CDR3: CASSSDTSSYEQYF
D: NA; V: TRBV9; J: TRBJ2-3; size: NA; DNA: TGTGCCAGCAGCGCGATGGCTTTGGGAGGCACAGATACGCAGTATTTT; CDR3: CASSAMALGGTDTQYF
D: TRBD2; V: TRBV7-2; J: TRBJ2-7; size: once; DNA: TGTGCCAGCAGCTTTGGACTAGCGGGGTCCTACGAGCAGTACTTC; CDR3: CASSFGLAGSYEQYF
D: TRBD1; V: TRBV5-1; J: TRBJ2-2; size: NA; DNA: TGCGCCAGCAGCTCAAGGGACAGGGATACCGGGGAGCTGTTTTTT; CDR3: CASSSRDRDTGELFF
D: NA; V: TRBV4-1; J: TRBJ2-7; size: NA; DNA: TGCGCCAGCAGCCAAGAAGCGCAGGGGATAGTATACGAGCAGTACTTC; CDR3: CASSQEAQGIVYEQYF
D: TRBD2; V: TRBV4-1; J: TRBJ2-1; size: NA; DNA: TGCGCCAGCAGCAACCGGGAGGCTACGATTAGCGGGAGCTCCTACAATGAGCAGTTCTTC; CDR3: CASSNREATISGSSYNEQFF
D: TRBD2; V: TRBV5-1; J: TRBJ2-2; size: NA; DNA: TGCGCCAGCAGCCTCCGACTCGGCGGGGGCACCGGGGAGCTGTTTTTT; CDR3: CASSLRLGGGTGELFF
D: TRBD1; V: TRBV12-5; J: TRBJ1-3; size: NA; DNA: TGTGCTAGTGGTTTCCCGGGACAGGGAGGCACCATATATTTT; CDR3: CASGFPGQGGTIYF
D: NA; V: TRBV18; J: TRBJ1-5; size: NA; DNA: TGTGCCAGCTCACCACAAGCGGATCAGCCCCAGCATTTT; CDR3: CASSPQADQPQHF
D: TRBD1; V: TRBV12-3/TRBV12-4; J: TRBJ1-2; size: NA; DNA: TGTGCCAGCAGTTTGGGACAGGGATGGGGCTACACCTTC; CDR3: CASSLGQGWGYTF
D: TRBD1; V: TRBV7-8; J: TRBJ1-4; size: NA; DNA: TGTGCCAGCAGCGCCAGACAGGGACCTAATGAAAAACTGTTTTTT; CDR3: CASSARQGPNEKLFF
D: TRBD2; V: TRBV30; J: TRBJ2-7; size: NA; DNA: TGTGCCGGTACTAGCGGGCTTTCCGAGCAGTACTTC; CDR3: CAGTSGLSEQYF
D: TRBD1; V: TRBV9; J: TRBJ2-1; size: NA; DNA: TGTGCCAGCAGCGTAGCTGAGGGGGCAGGCTCCTACAATGAGCAGTTCTTC; CDR3: CASSVAEGAGSYNEQFF
D: NA; V: TRBV5-1; J: TRBJ2-7; size: NA; DNA: TGCGCCAGCAGCGTGACAGAATTGGGCGAGCAGTACTTC; CDR3: CASSVTELGEQYF
D: NA; V: TRBV6-7; J: TRBJ1-3; size: NA; DNA: TGTGCCAGCAACCAGGGGAAGAGAGACCCCTTATTCTCTGGAAACACCATATATTTT; CDR3: CASNQGKRDPLFSGNTIYF
D: NA; V: TRBV27; J: TRBJ2-3; size: NA; DNA: TGTGCCAGCACCCCATTGCTCCGAGGTGGCACAGATACGCAGTATTTT; CDR3: CASTPLLRGGTDTQYF
D: NA; V: TRBV5-1; J: TRBJ1-1; size: once; DNA: TGCGCCAGCAGCTTGGGGCTCATGAACACTGAAGCTTTCTTT; CDR3: CASSLGLMNTEAFF
D: NA; V: TRBV12-3/TRBV12-4; J: TRBJ1-5; size: NA; DNA: TGTGCCAGCAGTTTCGCACAGGGTCAGCCCCAGCATTTT; CDR3: CASSFAQGQPQHF
D: NA; V: TRBV7-9; J: TRBJ1-1; size: NA; DNA: TGTGCCAGCAGTATTAATGAAGCTTTCTTT; CDR3: CASSINEAFF
D: TRBD2; V: TRBV5-6; J: TRBJ2-1; size: NA; DNA: TGTGCCAGCAGCTTGGTACTAGCGGGAGGGCCGGGAGCCAATGAGCAGTTCTTC; CDR3: CASSLVLAGGPGANEQFF
D: NA; V: TRBV25-1; J: TRBJ1-3; size: NA; DNA: TGTGCCAGCAGTGGCAGCTCTGGAAACACCATATATTTT; CDR3: CASSGSSGNTIYF
D: NA; V: TRBV5-6; J: TRBJ2-2; size: NA; DNA: TGTGCCAGCAGCTTCCGGGGGAACGGGGAGCTGTTTTTT; CDR3: CASSFRGNGELFF
D: TRBD2; V: TRBV28; J: TRBJ2-7; size: NA; DNA: TGTGCCAGCAGTGGGGGTGGGTCTAGCGGGTCCTACGAGCAGTACTTC; CDR3: CASSGGGSSGSYEQYF
D: TRBD1; V: TRBV11-2; J: TRBJ1-4; size: NA; DNA: TGTGCCAGCAGCTTAGTTCCAGGGGGCCGCGGAAAACTGTTTTTT; CDR3: CASSLVPGGRGKLFF
D: TRBD1; V: TRBV7-9; J: TRBJ1-4; size: NA; DNA: TGTGCCAGCAGCCCTAGGACAGGGACGAGTGAAAAACTGTTTTTT; CDR3: CASSPRTGTSEKLFF
D: NA; V: TRBV7-2; J: TRBJ2-1; size: few; DNA: TGTGCCAGCAGCCCCGGGGCTAGCGTCGGCAATGAGCAGTTCTTC; CDR3: CASSPGASVGNEQFF
D: NA; V: TRBV19; J: TRBJ1-2; size: NA; DNA: TGTGCCAGTAGTGGACAGTTAGACATAGATGGCTACACCTTC; CDR3: CASSGQLDIDGYTF
D: TRBD1; V: TRBV18; J: TRBJ1-5; size: NA; DNA: TGTGCCAGCTCACCAGAGGGACAGGGGAAGTTTGGTCAGCCCCAGCATTTT; CDR3: CASSPEGQGKFGQPQHF
D: TRBD1; V: TRBV5-1; J: TRBJ2-7; size: NA; DNA: TGCGCCAGCAGCTCGGTCCCGGGACAGGGGGCTTATGAGCAGTACTTC; CDR3: CASSSVPGQGAYEQYF
D: TRBD1; V: TRBV5-1; J: TRBJ2-3; size: NA; DNA: TGCGCCAGCAGCGTGGGACAGGGGGCAGATACGCAGTATTTT; CDR3: CASSVGQGADTQYF
D: TRBD2; V: TRBV7-2; J: TRBJ2-6; size: few; DNA: TGTGCCAGCAGCTTAGCCCCGGGACTAGCGGGAGCTGGGGCCAACGTCCTGACTTTC; CDR3: CASSLAPGLAGAGANVLTF
D: TRBD2; V: TRBV5-4; J: TRBJ2-1; size: NA; DNA: TGTGCCAGCAGCCAACTAGCGGCGAATGAGCAGTTCTTC; CDR3: CASSQLAANEQFF